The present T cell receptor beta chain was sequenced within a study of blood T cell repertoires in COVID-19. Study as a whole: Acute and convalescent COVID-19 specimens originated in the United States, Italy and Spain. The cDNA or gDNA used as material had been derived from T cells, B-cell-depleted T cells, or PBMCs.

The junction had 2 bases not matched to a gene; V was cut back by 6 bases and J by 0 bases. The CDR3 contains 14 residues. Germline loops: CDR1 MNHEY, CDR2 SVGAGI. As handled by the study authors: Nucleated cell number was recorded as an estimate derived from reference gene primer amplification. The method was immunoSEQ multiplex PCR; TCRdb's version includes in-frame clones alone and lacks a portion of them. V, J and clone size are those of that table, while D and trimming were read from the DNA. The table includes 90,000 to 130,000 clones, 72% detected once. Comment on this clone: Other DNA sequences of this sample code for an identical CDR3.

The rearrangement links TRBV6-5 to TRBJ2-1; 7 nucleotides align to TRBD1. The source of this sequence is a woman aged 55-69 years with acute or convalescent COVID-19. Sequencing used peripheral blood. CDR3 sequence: CASRRDSSYNEQFF. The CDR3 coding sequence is TGTGCCAGCAGAAGGGACAGCTCCTACAATGAGCAGTTCTTC.